Listed here is a single T cell receptor (beta chain). Antigen specificity is unknown. Distinct nucleotide sequences in the sample also encode this CDR3. Naive CD8 cells, CD45RO-negative and positively selected for CCR7, excluded terminally differentiated effector memory CD45RA+ cells. This sample was taken from a study of shared clonotypes between healthy human individuals. About the study: Aged between 18 and 49, the donors were two women and a few men. CD8 memory received one plate per donor, CD8 naive two, CD4 memory three and CD4 naive three. Study-level results: Few donors limited the genetic and exposure-history diversity represented.

Assay execution took place at the deep level. Sequenced by immunoSEQ multiplex PCR; TCRdb stores in-frame clones only, minus some. The sample includes roughly 890,000 clones, around 93% seen only once; the top ten take 24%. This CDR3 contains 15 residues. Trimming took 4 bases from V and 0 from J; bases not matched to a gene: 2. The germline gives CDR1 SGHNT, CDR2 YYREEE (reference sequence). Sequenced material: naive CD8+ T cells sorted from blood. V is TRBV5-4 and J is TRBJ2-7; 12 nucleotides align to TRBD2. This clonotype was sampled from a man in his thirties or forties in good health. The CDR3 bases are TGTGCCAGCAGCCAGGGACTAGCGGGCTCCTACGAGCAGTACTTC. As protein: CASSQGLAGSYEQYF.